Given below is one TCR beta chain in context. Antigen unknown. During the collection period, no donor immune events like infections were recorded. This specimen comes from a study of identifying expanded T cells in peripheral blood. Sequencing used immunoSEQ multiplex PCR; TCRdb keeps in-frame clones, though not all of them. The table records nearly 60,000 clones, around nine tenths of them present only once. Study-level results: Over around two and four weeks, about 15 and 19 clones changed, versus around 1.2 between replicates. Clone count variance between approximately 2-week samples rose with total template count.

V was trimmed by 7 bases and J by 1 base, leaving 14 bases between them. This CDR3 spans 13 amino acids. In germline, CDR1 is SQVTM, CDR2 ANQGSEA. Sequenced sample: blood. The chain links TRBV29-1 to TRBJ2-7, with D perhaps TRBD2 (6 bases). The receptor was derived from a person aged 18 to 70 in good health. The CDR3: CSASTGGSYEQYF. The CDR3 nucleotides read TGCAGCGCTTCTACCGGGGGTTCCTACGAGCAGTACTTC.